This TCR beta chain came from a study of shared clonotypes between healthy human individuals. Background on the study: For every donor, three CD4 naive, three CD4 memory, two CD8 naive and one CD8 memory plates were used.

Germline V gives CDR1 SGHVS, CDR2 FNYEAQ. The CDR3 is 16 amino acids. The J segment lost 4 bases and the V segment lost 6 bases, leaving 11 bases of the junction unmatched. Comments on this clone: Antigen specificity is unknown.

General observations from the study: Across a handful of donors, naive CD4 shared roughly 5%, naive CD8 3% to 3.5%, memory CD4 about 2.4%, memory CD8 0.35% to 0.5%.

Measured with immunoSEQ multiplex PCR; TCRdb has only the in-frame clones, and not every one. Of approximately 2.5 million clones listed, roughly 93% are singletons. The genes are TRBV7-6 and TRBJ2-1; 8 bases agree with TRBD2. The sequenced material came from naive CD4+ T cells from PBMCs. Subset specified: CD45RA+ positively selected. This TCR was recovered from a man younger than 35 in good health. Some clones in this sample may be carry-over from other donors' samples. For the CDR3, the DNA is TGTGCCAGCAGTGAAGACGCTAGCGGGCGTTACAATGAGCAGTTCTTC. Amino acid sequence: CASSEDASGRYNEQFF.